The 31 T cell receptor beta chains reported below all come from one sample, sequenced in a study of blood T cell repertoires in COVID-19. Produced via immunoSEQ multiplex PCR; TCRdb's table is partial and in-frame only. The table shows about 150,000 clones, with approximately 80% occurring only once. Sequences were obtained from peripheral blood. These receptors were collected from a woman in her fifties or sixties with COVID-19, enrolled during active disease.

This CDR3 is CASSLRGKSPLHF. CDR3 sequence (DNA): TGTGCCAGCAGTTTACGGGGTAAATCACCCCTCCACTTT. The J gene is TRBJ1-6, the V gene TRBV27; D gene uncertain. Germline CDR1 is MNHEY and CDR2 is SMNVEV (reference sequence). The CDR3 is 13 amino acids. V gave up 2 bases and J gave up 10 bases, with 9 bases separating them.

The chain couples TRBV9 to TRBJ2-5, with 10 bases identical to TRBD2. CDR1 is SGDLS and CDR2 is YYNGEE in the germline V gene. The CDR3 extends over 15 amino acids. Trimming at V came to 4 bases and at J to 0 bases, leaving 3 bases not matched to a gene. CDR3 sequence reads: CASSFGLADQETQYF. In DNA, the CDR3 is TGTGCCAGCAGCTTCGGACTAGCGGACCAAGAGACCCAGTACTTC. The full variable domain, with the rest looked up from reference TRBV9 and TRBJ2-5, is DSGVTQTPKHLITATGQRVTLRCSPRSGDLSVYWYQQSLDQGLQFLIQYYNGEERAKGNILERFSAQQFPDLHSELNLSSLELGDSALYFCASSFGLADQETQYFGPGTRLLVL.

This chain uses TRBV11-1 with TRBJ2-1, with 9 bases fitting TRBD1. V gave up 6 bases and J gave up 0 bases; unmatched junction bases: 3. Per the germline V gene, CDR1 is SGHAT and CDR2 is FQDESV (reference sequence). The CDR3 consists of 15 residues. For the CDR3, the DNA is TGTGCCAGCAGTTGGGGACAGGGCTCCTACAATGAGCAGTTCTTC. Translating gives CASSWGQGSYNEQFF.

DNA of the CDR3: TGTGCCAGCAGCCAAGACAGGGGGCGGATTGCGGCCCTCCACTTT. Its translation: CASSQDRGRIAALHF. V and J are TRBV14 and TRBJ1-6; 8 positions match TRBD1. Germline V gene lookup returns CDR1 SGHDN and CDR2 FVKESK. V lost 0 bases and J lost 14; bases outside the gene matches: 9. CDR3 length: 15 residues.

This clone was observed once. The rearrangement links TRBV5-1 to TRBJ2-2; 8 bases are shared with TRBD1. Per germline, CDR1 SGHRS and CDR2 YFSETQ. Germline trimming cut 0 bases from V and 1 base from J; bases unmatched to any gene: 2. The CDR3 loop spans 16 amino acids. Here the CDR3 DNA reads TGCGCCAGCAGCTTGGCCGGGACAGGGAACACCGGGGAGCTGTTTTTT. Its translation is CASSLAGTGNTGELFF. The full variable domain, rest sourced from reference TRBV5-1 and TRBJ2-2, is KAGVTQTPRYLIKTRGQQVTLSCSPISGHRSVSWYQQTPGQGLQFLFEYFSETQRNKGNFPGRFSGRQFSNSRSEMNVSTLELGDSALYLCASSLAGTGNTGELFFGEGSRLTVL.

This clone came up a few times. The gene calls are TRBV6-1 and TRBJ1-2, with a weak D call TRBD1 (6 bases). The CDR3 spans 15 residues. The V end was cut by 3 bases, the J end by 2 bases, with 13 bases between. Germline V lookup: CDR1 MNHNS, CDR2 SASEGT. CDR3 sequence reads: CASSDTGLGNYGYTF. DNA for the CDR3: TGTGCCAGCAGTGACACAGGGCTGGGCAACTATGGCTACACCTTC.

This clone came up a few times. The genes are TRBV12-3 or TRBV12-4 and TRBJ1-4, with D uncertain. This CDR3 has 13 residues. V was cut by 0 bases and J by 7 bases, with 6 bases left in between. The CDR3 sequence is CASSLAFGEKLFF. The CDR3 DNA sequence: TGTGCCAGCAGTTTAGCGTTCGGTGAAAAACTGTTTTTT.

The chain joins TRBV19 to TRBJ1-2; 7 bases match TRBD1. This CDR3 is 15 amino acids long. CDR1 is LNHDA and CDR2 is SQIVND in the germline V gene (reference sequence). Trimming at V came to 5 bases and at J to 1 base, leaving 7 bases not matched to a gene. The CDR3 spells CASSPDRSYNYGYTF. CDR3 DNA: TGTGCCAGTAGTCCGGACAGGAGTTATAACTATGGCTACACCTTC. The full variable domain, in which reference TRBV19 and TRBJ1-2 provide the parts outside the CDR3, is DGGITQSPKYLFRKEGQNVTLSCEQNLNHDAMYWYRQDPGQGLRLIYYSQIVNDFQKGDIAEGYSVSREKKESFPLTVTSAQKNPTAFYLCASSPDRSYNYGYTFGSGTRLTVV.

The V and J genes are TRBV2 and TRBJ2-2; D is ambiguous. The ends were cut back, 7 bases at V and 0 bases at J, with 9 bases in the middle. The CDR3 is made up of 14 amino acids. Germline V gene sequence: CDR1 SNHLY, CDR2 FYNNEI. This CDR3 reads CASMGRSNTGELFF. The CDR3 DNA is TGTGCCAGCATGGGCAGATCGAACACCGGGGAGCTGTTTTTT.

The chain joins TRBV6-5 to TRBJ1-3; 8 nucleotides line up with TRBD1. J lost 3 bases, V lost 2 bases, and 3 bases had no gene match. Germline CDR1 MNHEY, CDR2 SVGAGI. The CDR3 spans 15 residues. The chain's CDR3 is CASSYQGAYGNTIYF. CDR3 coding DNA: TGTGCCAGCAGTTACCAGGGGGCATATGGAAACACCATATATTTT.

This rearrangement joins TRBV30 to TRBJ2-4; maybe TRBD2 (6 bases). Trimming took off 4 bases at V and 1 base at J, with 14 bases between the two ends. This CDR3 comprises 15 residues. Germline loops: CDR1 GTSNPN, CDR2 SVGIG (reference sequence). The CDR3 reads CAWIPRGGAKNIQYF. CDR3 nucleotides: TGTGCCTGGATCCCCCGAGGAGGGGCCAAAAACATTCAGTACTTC.

This chain joins TRBV5-1 and TRBJ1-2; D is unclear. Germline CDR1 is SGHRS and CDR2 is YFSETQ. CDR3 size: 11 residues. The V end lost 7 bases, the J end lost 5 bases, and 9 bases lay between the germline ends. DNA for the CDR3: TGCGCCAGCGCGGGGTTATATGGCTACACCTTC. Translating gives CASAGLYGYTF.

The gene calls are TRBV2 and TRBJ1-4, with 7 bases matching TRBD1. The CDR3 has 14 amino acids. J lost 4 bases, V lost 3 bases, and 2 bases had no gene match. Germline V gene lookup returns CDR1 SNHLY and CDR2 FYNNEI. Written as DNA, the CDR3 is TGTGCCAGCAGTGATAGACAGGGTAATGAAAAACTGTTTTTT. This sequence encodes CASSDRQGNEKLFF.

The rearrangement uses TRBV3-1 (or the pseudogene TRBV3-2) and TRBJ1-2; D uncertain. Germline V CDR1 and CDR2: LGHDT, YNNKEL (reference sequence). This CDR3 contains 14 residues. The V end lost 3 bases, the J end lost 2 bases, and 10 bases lay between the germline ends. CDR3 region: CASSQGAGNYGYTF. For the CDR3, the DNA is TGTGCCAGCAGCCAGGGAGCGGGAAACTATGGCTACACCTTC.

The chain employs TRBV5-1 and TRBJ1-3; perhaps TRBD1 as D (5 bases). CDR1 and CDR2 (germline): SGHRS, YFSETQ. V dropped 3 bases and J dropped 0 bases, with 13 bases sitting between them. This CDR3 is built from 16 residues. CDR3 DNA sequence: TGCGCCAGCAGCTACCTCGGGACTTTCTCTGGAAACACCATATATTTT. Its translation is CASSYLGTFSGNTIYF.

This chain links TRBV24-1 with TRBJ2-3, with D perhaps matching TRBD1 (5 bases). Germline V gene data show CDR1 as KGHDR and CDR2 as SFDVKD. The V end lost 0 bases, the J end lost 2 bases, and 11 bases lay between the germline ends. CDR3 length: 16 amino acids. CDR3: CATSDLKGPYTDTQYF. CDR3 coding DNA: TGTGCCACCAGTGATTTGAAGGGGCCTTACACAGATACGCAGTATTTT.

About this clone: The junction and the germline gene differ at one end; a read error may be behind it. Within the sample, other DNA sequences also encode this same CDR3. The chain employs TRBV4-1 and TRBJ2-2; TRBD1 matches 11 bases. CDR1 MGHRA and CDR2 YSYEKL come from the germline V gene. The CDR3 extends over 15 amino acids. The CDR3 protein is CASSRGQGAGGELFF. DNA of the CDR3: TGCGCTAGCAGCCGCGGACAGGGGGCAGGCGGGGAGCTGTTTTTT.

The chain carries TRBV3-1 (or the pseudogene TRBV3-2) and TRBJ1-2; the D gene is possibly TRBD1 (5 bases). Germline V gene lookup returns CDR1 LGHDT and CDR2 YNNKEL (reference sequence). V was cut by 10 bases and J by 2 bases, with 11 bases left in between. The CDR3 is 12 residues long. The CDR3 sequence: CATGGGNYGYTF. The CDR3 nucleotides are TGTGCCACCGGGGGGGGAAACTATGGCTACACCTTC.

The chain employs TRBV2 and TRBJ1-5; 7 nucleotides match TRBD1. Germline V lookup: CDR1 SNHLY, CDR2 FYNNEI. J was trimmed by 5 bases and V by 3 bases; bases with no gene match: 7. The CDR3 extends over 15 amino acids. CDR3 region: CASSDSGTDYQPQHF. The CDR3, as DNA: TGTGCCAGCAGTGACTCCGGGACAGACTATCAGCCCCAGCATTTT.

The chain joins TRBV6-5 to TRBJ2-2; a possible D gene is TRBD1 (5 bases). CDR3 length: 16 residues. V gave up 4 bases and J gave up 1 base, with 13 bases separating them. The germline V gene encodes CDR1 MNHEY and CDR2 SVGAGI. The CDR3 sequence: CASSSLWGRNTGELFF. In nucleotides, the CDR3 is TGTGCCAGCAGTTCTCTCTGGGGCCGGAACACCGGGGAGCTGTTTTTT.

This rearrangement joins TRBV7-8 to TRBJ2-1; D perhaps matches TRBD2 (5 bases). The CDR3 is made up of 16 amino acids. V shed 5 bases and J shed 0 bases, with 14 bases lying between them. Germline CDR1 reads SGHVS; CDR2 reads FQNEAQ. CDR3 sequence (DNA): TGTGCCAGCAGCCACAGAGGGAGTTACTCCTACAATGAGCAGTTCTTC. This encodes CASSHRGSYSYNEQFF.

This sequence joins TRBV4-2 and TRBJ1-5; D is ambiguous. The V gene lost 3 bases and the J gene lost 0 bases, with 9 bases spanning the gap. Germline V gene data show CDR1 as LGHNA and CDR2 as YNFKEQ. This CDR3 region has 15 residues. The CDR3 sequence: CASSQADYSNQPQHF. The CDR3 DNA is TGTGCCAGCAGCCAGGCGGATTATAGCAATCAGCCCCAGCATTTT.

This clone was counted only a few times. This CDR3 is CASSSGVNNQPQHF. DNA of the CDR3: TGCGCCAGCAGCTCGGGGGTTAACAATCAGCCCCAGCATTTT. The gene calls are TRBV5-1 and TRBJ1-5, with D possibly matching TRBD1 (5 bases). The germline gives CDR1 SGHRS, CDR2 YFSETQ. Between the trimmed V and J ends, which lost 3 bases and 3 bases, there was a span of 10 bases. The CDR3 runs 14 residues. The entire variable domain, with the rest obtained from reference TRBV5-1 and TRBJ1-5, is as follows: KAGVTQTPRYLIKTRGQQVTLSCSPISGHRSVSWYQQTPGQGLQFLFEYFSETQRNKGNFPGRFSGRQFSNSRSEMNVSTLELGDSALYLCASSSGVNNQPQHFGDGTRLSIL.

The genes are TRBV23-1 and TRBJ2-3, with 10 nucleotides matching TRBD2. TRBV23-1 is filed as an ORF, its function uncertain. V was pared by 2 bases and J by 2 bases, with 1 base of the junction left unmatched. CDR3 length equals 15 residues. The CDR3 reads CASSQGLADTDTQYF. DNA of the CDR3: TGCGCCAGCAGTCAAGGACTAGCGGACACAGATACGCAGTATTTT.

The chain employs TRBV5-1 and TRBJ1-1; 11 bases match TRBD1. V was pared by 0 bases and J by 4 bases, with 5 bases of the junction left unmatched. Germline V gives CDR1 SGHRS, CDR2 YFSETQ. The CDR3 length is 16 residues. CDR3 coding DNA: TGCGCCAGCAGCTTGGCCTCCGGGACAGGGGGCACTGAAGCTTTCTTT. Translating gives CASSLASGTGGTEAFF. Filled out from reference TRBV5-1 and TRBJ1-1, the complete variable domain reads KAGVTQTPRYLIKTRGQQVTLSCSPISGHRSVSWYQQTPGQGLQFLFEYFSETQRNKGNFPGRFSGRQFSNSRSEMNVSTLELGDSALYLCASSLASGTGGTEAFFGQGTRLTVV.

The CDR3 loop is CASRATDRGGYTF. CDR3 bases: TGTGCCAGCAGGGCAACCGACAGGGGTGGCTACACCTTC. This chain joins TRBV27 and TRBJ1-2; 8 bases are a match to TRBD1. The CDR3 has 13 amino acids. After removal of 6 bases from V and 7 bases from J, the junction contained 7 bases not matched to a gene. CDR1 and CDR2 (germline): MNHEY, SMNVEV (reference sequence).

Many counts were recorded for this clone. Here the CDR3 reads CASSLNQEGLTEAFF. CDR3 DNA: TGTGCCAGCAGCTTAAATCAGGAGGGTTTAACTGAAGCTTTCTTT. The rearrangement links TRBV7-9 to TRBJ1-1; the D is unclear. The germline V gene encodes CDR1 SEHNR and CDR2 FQNEAQ (reference sequence). Trimming took 2 bases from V and 5 from J, leaving 15 bases between them. The CDR3 sequence is 15 residues long.

The rearrangement joins TRBV19 to TRBJ1-6, with 7 bases lining up with TRBD1. From germline, CDR1 is LNHDA and CDR2 SQIVND (reference sequence). Losses at the gene ends were 4 bases for V and 10 bases for J; bases not matched to a gene: 10. The CDR3 runs 15 residues. The chain's CDR3 is CASSSGTAGGSPLHF. CDR3 in DNA: TGTGCCAGTAGTAGTGGGACAGCTGGAGGGTCACCCCTCCACTTT.

The chain links TRBV23-1 to TRBJ2-5; 11 nucleotides line up with TRBD1. TRBV23-1 is flagged as an ORF with uncertain function. This CDR3 contains 18 residues. V was pared by 2 bases and J by 4 bases, with 12 bases of the junction left unmatched. CDR3 region: CASSQGVEGTGGRETQYF. CDR3 coding DNA: TGCGCCAGCAGTCAAGGGGTTGAGGGGACAGGGGGGCGAGAGACCCAGTACTTC.

J is TRBJ1-5 and V is TRBV6-5; unclear D gene. V lost 5 bases to trimming and J lost 4 bases, with 12 bases between them. This CDR3 comprises 14 residues. Per germline, CDR1 MNHEY and CDR2 SVGAGI. The CDR3 is CASSIGVQNQPQHF. CDR3 in DNA: TGTGCCAGCAGTATCGGGGTTCAGAATCAGCCCCAGCATTTT.

The V and J genes are TRBV10-1 and TRBJ2-7, with 7 bases aligning to TRBD1. This CDR3 region has 15 residues. V shed 3 bases and J 2 bases; nucleotides not matched to a gene: 7. Germline CDR1 WNHNN, CDR2 SYGVQD (reference sequence). CDR3 protein: CASSDTGTAPYEQYF. CDR3 in DNA: TGCGCCAGCAGTGATACCGGGACAGCACCCTACGAGCAGTACTTC.